The T cell receptor beta chain under discussion was sequenced for a study of OX40 agonist ivuxolimab in advanced cancers. Between the trimmed V and J ends, which lost 4 bases and 2 bases, there was a span of 8 bases. Germline CDR1 reads SGHNT; CDR2 reads YYREEE (reference sequence). This CDR3 contains 13 residues. This table comes from immunoSEQ multiplex PCR, and its TCRdb copy is limited to in-frame clones, with some not included. The sample contains under 80,000 clones, roughly 90% of which appear only once. The receptor was isolated from an adult with an advanced solid tumor such as melanoma, head and neck, liver or kidney cancer. V usage is TRBV5-4 and J usage is TRBJ2-3; possibly TRBD2 for D (6 bases). The specimen comprised CD4+ or CD8+ T cells sorted from blood, sampled in a trial of the OX40 agonist ivuxolimab. The CDR3: CASSPDYTDTQYF. As DNA, the CDR3 is TGTGCCAGCAGCCCGGACTACACAGATACGCAGTATTTT.